This TCR beta chain emerged from a study of cytomegalovirus exposure and HLA in healthy donors. Overall study results and limits: In a later analysis, at a false discovery rate of 0.05, under 20,000 TCR beta sequences were associated with HLA alleles. Reportedly, cytomegalovirus status was diagnosed with high sensitivity and specificity. Certain sequence variants were highly shared and formed a cluster, and this cluster was likely a sequencing artifact.

Remarks on this clone: Its antigen remains unknown.

CDR1 and CDR2 from the germline V gene are SGHNT and YYREEE (reference sequence). This CDR3 spans 15 amino acids. V was clipped by 2 bases and J by 7 bases; unmatched bases: 11. The study ran its PCR with 60 Vbeta and 13 Jbeta primers. Sequencing used immunoSEQ multiplex PCR; TCRdb keeps in-frame clones, though not all of them. The sample holds around 75,000 clones. V and J are TRBV5-4 and TRBJ2-7; TRBD2 matches at 8 bases. The sequence derives from a man over 45 in good health and CMV-seropositive. Sequenced: PBMCs. The CDR3 spells CASSLSGTRSREQYF. The CDR3 DNA reads TGTGCCAGCAGCTTATCAGGGACTAGATCGAGGGAGCAGTACTTC.